Following are 30 T cell receptor beta chains from one sample sequenced in a study of cytomegalovirus exposure and HLA in healthy donors. The PCR made use of 60 Vbeta and 13 Jbeta primers. Using immunoSEQ multiplex PCR, the repertoire was profiled, and TCRdb retains in-frame clones only, with some absent. The data contain around 150,000 clones, over 65% of them seen just once; the ten biggest clones take up approximately 5%. The sample comprised PBMCs. The receptors originated from a man younger than 30 in good health and CMV-seropositive.

This chain links TRBV9 with TRBJ2-3; 7 bases align to TRBD1. Germline V lookup: CDR1 SGDLS, CDR2 YYNGEE. The V segment lost 0 bases and the J segment 4 bases; nucleotides outside the gene matches: 8. This CDR3 is built from 16 residues. The CDR3 loop reads CASSVAPTGLADTQYF. The CDR3 bases are TGTGCCAGCAGCGTAGCCCCGACAGGGTTGGCAGATACGCAGTATTTT.

This clone was seen only a few times. V is TRBV28 and J is TRBJ2-7; TRBD1 matches at 7 bases. This CDR3 contains 13 residues. Germline CDR1 is MDHEN and CDR2 is SYDVKM. Losses at the gene ends were 6 bases for V and 5 bases for J; bases not matched to a gene: 7. CDR3 amino acids: CASSRTGVHEQYV. Written as DNA, the CDR3 is TGTGCCAGCAGCCGCACAGGGGTACACGAGCAGTACGTC.

The chain combines TRBV5-1 with TRBJ2-1; 7 positions match TRBD2. This CDR3 has 14 residues. Germline lookup yields CDR1 SGHRS and CDR2 YFSETQ. The V and J ends lost 3 bases and 6 bases, in that order; junction bases with no gene match: 6. CDR3 amino acids: CASSWSGALNEQFF. CDR3 coding DNA: TGCGCCAGCAGCTGGAGCGGGGCTCTCAATGAGCAGTTCTTC.

The chain employs TRBV7-9 and TRBJ1-5; D is possibly TRBD1 (5 bases). Germline V gives CDR1 SEHNR, CDR2 FQNEAQ (reference sequence). The CDR3 spans 17 residues. V lost 5 bases and J 0 bases, leaving 17 bases between the germline ends. The CDR3 DNA follows: TGTGCCAGCAGCAGACGACGGGGGGACTCTAGCAATCAGCCCCAGCATTTT. This sequence encodes CASSRRRGDSSNQPQHF.

Turning to this clone: The sample has other DNA sequences that encode this CDR3 too. Here the CDR3 DNA reads TGTGCCAGCAGGGGCGGGGAAGAGACCCAGTACTTC. This codes for CASRGGEETQYF. The rearrangement joins TRBV6-1 to TRBJ2-5, with a weak D call TRBD2 (6 bases). V lost 6 bases to trimming and J lost 3 bases, with 8 bases between them. Germline V gene data show CDR1 as MNHNS and CDR2 as SASEGT. CDR3 size: 12 residues.

This chain joins TRBV30 and TRBJ2-5; TRBD1 agrees at 9 bases. CDR1 GTSNPN and CDR2 SVGIG come from the germline V gene (reference sequence). The CDR3 loop spans 15 amino acids. Germline trimming cut 3 bases from V and 1 base from J; bases unmatched to any gene: 6. The CDR3 protein is CAWRGKGQGQETQYF. The CDR3 DNA sequence: TGTGCCTGGAGGGGAAAGGGACAGGGCCAAGAGACCCAGTACTTC.

The J gene is TRBJ2-2, the V gene TRBV29-1; 10 bases align to TRBD2. The junction had 6 bases not matched to a gene; V was cut back by 2 bases and J by 6 bases. CDR1 and CDR2 (germline): SQVTM, ANQGSEA. The length of the CDR3 is 15 residues. The CDR3 here is CSVELAGALPGELFF. In DNA, the CDR3 is TGCAGCGTTGAACTAGCGGGGGCCCTCCCCGGGGAGCTGTTTTTT.

This rearrangement joins TRBV2 to TRBJ1-4; no definite D call. This CDR3 contains 14 residues. V was trimmed by 7 bases and J by 5 bases, leaving 14 bases between them. CDR1 and CDR2 (germline): SNHLY, FYNNEI. CDR3 loop: CASNAGRQNEKLFF. Written as DNA, the CDR3 is TGTGCCAGCAACGCTGGCAGACAAAATGAAAAACTGTTTTTT.

The V gene is TRBV5-1, the J gene TRBJ1-2; tentatively, D is TRBD1 (6 bases). The CDR3 contains 14 residues. In germline, CDR1 is SGHRS, CDR2 YFSETQ. The V and J ends lost 3 bases and 4 bases respectively, with 13 bases between them. CDR3 coding DNA: TGCGCCAGCAGCTCCGGGACACACATCTATGGCTACACCTTC. This encodes CASSSGTHIYGYTF.

The chain carries TRBV10-3 and TRBJ2-1, with 9 bases matching TRBD1. This CDR3 is built from 15 residues. The V segment lost 6 bases and the J segment 4 bases; nucleotides outside the gene matches: 7. CDR1 and CDR2 from the germline V gene are ENHRY and SYGVKD. This CDR3 is CAIRPGDREYNEQFF. In nucleotides, the CDR3 is TGTGCCATCAGACCCGGGGACAGGGAATACAATGAGCAGTTCTTC.

This rearrangement joins TRBV5-4 to TRBJ2-6; 7 nucleotides match TRBD2. The V gene's germline CDR1 is SGHNT and CDR2 YYREEE (reference sequence). The V gene end was trimmed by 2 bases and the J gene end by 1 base; junction bases not matched to a gene: 6. The CDR3 sequence is 17 residues long. The CDR3 DNA reads TGTGCCAGCAGCTTAGGCGGGAGAAATTCTGGGGCCAACGTCCTGACTTTC. The encoded protein is CASSLGGRNSGANVLTF.

This chain joins TRBV18 and TRBJ1-1; TRBD1 might be the D (6 bases). The CDR3 covers 15 residues. The germline gives CDR1 KGHSH, CDR2 LQKENI. V lost 2 bases and J lost 2, with 12 bases in between. For the CDR3, the DNA is TGTGCCAGCTCACCATTTACAGGGAGAAACACTGAAGCTTTCTTT. It is translated as CASSPFTGRNTEAFF.

The gene calls are TRBV18 and TRBJ2-2, with D tentatively TRBD1 (5 bases). Trimming stripped 6 bases from V and 7 bases from J, with 18 bases between. The length of the CDR3 is 15 residues. CDR1 KGHSH and CDR2 LQKENI come from the germline V gene. The CDR3 region has the DNA TGTGCCAGCTCCCGGTCCCCAGGGCTTCACGGGGAGCTGTTTTTT. The encoded protein is CASSRSPGLHGELFF.

The gene calls are TRBV5-1 and TRBJ2-1; possible D gene TRBD1, 5 bases. The V gene lost 0 bases and the J gene lost 4 bases, with 11 bases spanning the gap. CDR1 and CDR2 (germline): SGHRS, YFSETQ. The CDR3 contains 15 residues. The CDR3 spells CASSLEGVDYNEQFF. The CDR3 bases are TGCGCCAGCAGCTTGGAAGGGGTGGATTACAATGAGCAGTTCTTC.

The V call is TRBV6-1, the J call TRBJ2-1, with D maybe TRBD2 (6 bases). The ends were cut back, 4 bases at V and 0 bases at J, with 7 bases in the middle. The CDR3 spans 14 residues. Germline V gene data show CDR1 as MNHNS and CDR2 as SASEGT. CDR3 loop: CASSVGGSYNEQFF. The CDR3 DNA sequence: TGTGCCAGCAGTGTGGGGGGCTCCTACAATGAGCAGTTCTTC.

This clone has just a few counts. V usage is TRBV5-5 and J usage is TRBJ2-1; TRBD2 agrees at 9 bases. The germline CDR1 and CDR2 sequences are SGHKS and YYEKEE (reference sequence). The V and J ends lost 4 bases and 3 bases, in that order; junction bases with no gene match: 8. The CDR3 covers 16 residues. The CDR3 here is CASSASGLAGYNEQFF. CDR3 in DNA: TGTGCCAGCAGCGCGTCGGGACTAGCTGGCTACAATGAGCAGTTCTTC.

The V and J genes are TRBV7-9 and TRBJ2-1; 8 positions match TRBD2. V shed 4 bases, J shed 9 bases, and the junction held 5 bases outside the gene matches. The length of the CDR3 is 13 residues. The germline V gene has CDR1 SEHNR and CDR2 FQNEAQ (reference sequence). CDR3: CASSWGTRSEQFF. CDR3 sequence (DNA): TGTGCCAGCAGCTGGGGGACTAGGAGTGAGCAGTTCTTC.

This chain links TRBV14 with TRBJ2-7; no firm D call. CDR1 is SGHDN and CDR2 is FVKESK in the germline V gene. The CDR3 sequence is 13 residues long. V lost 1 base to trimming and J lost 3 bases, with 7 bases between them. CDR3 residues: CASSQGRYYEQYV. In nucleotides, the CDR3 is TGTGCCAGCAGCCAAGGCAGATACTACGAGCAGTACGTC.

This clone was picked up a small number of times. Other DNA variants within this sample encode the same CDR3. V gene TRBV6-5 combines with J gene TRBJ1-5; 8 positions agree with TRBD1. CDR3 length: 15 amino acids. Germline trimming cut 5 bases from V and 6 bases from J; bases unmatched to any gene: 9. Germline V gene lookup returns CDR1 MNHEY and CDR2 SVGAGI. The CDR3 DNA sequence: TGTGCCAGCAGTCCCCGGACAGGGTTGGGTCAGCCCCAGCATTTT. Translated: CASSPRTGLGQPQHF.

The genes are TRBV11-3 and TRBJ2-3; 9 bases line up with TRBD2. Germline V gene data show CDR1 as SGHNT and CDR2 as YENEEA. This CDR3 comprises 15 residues. The V segment lost 5 bases and the J segment 5 bases; nucleotides outside the gene matches: 8. The CDR3 DNA follows: TGTGCCAGCAGCCCAGGGACTAGCCGAGGAGATACGCAGTATTTT. Encoded protein: CASSPGTSRGDTQYF.

The chain is built from TRBV30 and TRBJ1-1, with D possibly matching TRBD1 (5 bases). Germline V CDR1 and CDR2: GTSNPN, SVGIG (reference sequence). The ends were cut back, 1 base at V and 11 bases at J, with 17 bases in the middle. This CDR3 has 13 residues. This CDR3 is CAWSGQSQGWAFF. The CDR3 DNA is TGTGCCTGGAGTGGACAGAGCCAGGGCTGGGCTTTCTTT.

V usage is TRBV7-9 and J usage is TRBJ2-5; 7 bases align to TRBD2. V was pared by 3 bases and J by 5 bases, with 6 bases of the junction left unmatched. The CDR3 extends over 14 amino acids. Per the germline V gene, CDR1 is SEHNR and CDR2 is FQNEAQ (reference sequence). The chain's CDR3 is CASSFLREGETQYF. The CDR3 region has the DNA TGTGCCAGCAGCTTTTTGAGGGAGGGGGAGACCCAGTACTTC.

The table lists this clone with a few counts. The chain recombines TRBV13 with TRBJ2-5, with D possibly being TRBD2 (5 bases). Trimming removed 5 bases at V and 4 bases at J, with 14 bases between. CDR3 length: 14 amino acids. The V gene's germline CDR1 is PRHDT and CDR2 FYEKMQ (reference sequence). The CDR3 DNA reads as TGTGCCAGCAGCCCTCCGGCGGGTCTAGAGACCCAGTACTTC. Amino acid sequence: CASSPPAGLETQYF.

The J gene is TRBJ2-5, the V gene TRBV12-5, with 7 bases identical to TRBD2. V trimming: 7 bases; J trimming: 5 bases; junction bases outside the gene matches: 10. This CDR3 is 14 amino acids long. CDR1 is LGHNT, CDR2 FRNRAP, per germline. CDR3 protein: CASDKRLAGETQYF. CDR3 in DNA: TGTGCTAGTGACAAAAGACTAGCCGGTGAGACCCAGTACTTC. Filled out from reference TRBV12-5 and TRBJ2-5, the complete variable domain reads DARVTQTPRHKVTEMGQEVTMRCQPILGHNTVFWYRQTMMQGLELLAYFRNRAPLDDSGMPKDRFSAEMPDATLATLKIQPSEPRDSAVYFCASDKRLAGETQYFGPGTRLLVL.

This clone has more than one count but fewer than ten. This chain joins TRBV5-6 and TRBJ2-7, with 14 bases fitting TRBD2. With 0 bases clipped from V and 2 bases from J, the junction kept 10 bases outside the gene matches. From germline, CDR1 is SGHDT and CDR2 YYEEEE. The CDR3 sequence is 19 residues long. The CDR3 reads CASSLAGTSGSPSPYEQYV. In DNA, the CDR3 is TGTGCCAGCAGCTTGGCTGGGACTAGCGGGAGCCCGAGTCCCTACGAGCAGTACGTC.

The chain couples TRBV6-5 to TRBJ1-1, with D unclear. Germline assignment: CDR1 MNHEY and CDR2 SVGAGI. This CDR3 region has 12 residues. Trimming shortened V by 6 bases and J by 8 bases, and 13 bases separated the two germline ends. The CDR3 DNA reads as TGTGCCAGCAGACGCAGTGAGGGCGAAGCTTTCTTT. Translated: CASRRSEGEAFF.

The CDR3 region has the DNA TGTGCCAGTAGGCACTTGGGAGCGATAGATACGCAGTATTTT. Translated, it gives CASRHLGAIDTQYF. The rearrangement links TRBV19 to TRBJ2-3, with TRBD2 as a possible D gene (5 bases). This CDR3 region has 14 residues. V was trimmed by 6 bases and J by 5 bases, leaving 15 bases between them. Germline V gives CDR1 LNHDA, CDR2 SQIVND (reference sequence).

The V gene is TRBV27, the J gene TRBJ2-1, with 7 bases fitting TRBD2. Germline lookup yields CDR1 MNHEY and CDR2 SMNVEV (reference sequence). This CDR3 region has 16 residues. V shed 5 bases and J 5 bases; nucleotides not matched to a gene: 12. CDR3 sequence: CASSQDGGSGNNEQFF. The CDR3 bases are TGTGCCAGCAGTCAAGATGGGGGGAGCGGGAACAATGAGCAGTTCTTC.

Only a few counts were recorded for this clone. The V call is TRBV11-2, the J call TRBJ1-3, with TRBD1 identical over 8 bases. This CDR3 has 15 residues. Germline values: CDR1 SGHAT, CDR2 FQNNGV. V was clipped by 4 bases and J by 6 bases; unmatched bases: 8. The CDR3 region is CASSSRRQGKNTIYF. Written as DNA, the CDR3 is TGTGCCAGCAGCTCACGCCGACAGGGGAAAAACACCATATATTTT.

This clone was detected only a few times. The CDR3 sequence is CASSQGLAGGRDTQYF. CDR3 bases: TGTGCCAGCAGCCAGGGACTAGCGGGGGGTAGAGATACGCAGTATTTT. The rearrangement uses TRBV7-3 and TRBJ2-3; 15 bases agree with TRBD2. Unmatched junction bases numbered 5, after V lost 5 bases and J lost 5 bases. This CDR3 has 16 amino acids. Germline V lookup: CDR1 SGHTA, CDR2 FQGTGA.